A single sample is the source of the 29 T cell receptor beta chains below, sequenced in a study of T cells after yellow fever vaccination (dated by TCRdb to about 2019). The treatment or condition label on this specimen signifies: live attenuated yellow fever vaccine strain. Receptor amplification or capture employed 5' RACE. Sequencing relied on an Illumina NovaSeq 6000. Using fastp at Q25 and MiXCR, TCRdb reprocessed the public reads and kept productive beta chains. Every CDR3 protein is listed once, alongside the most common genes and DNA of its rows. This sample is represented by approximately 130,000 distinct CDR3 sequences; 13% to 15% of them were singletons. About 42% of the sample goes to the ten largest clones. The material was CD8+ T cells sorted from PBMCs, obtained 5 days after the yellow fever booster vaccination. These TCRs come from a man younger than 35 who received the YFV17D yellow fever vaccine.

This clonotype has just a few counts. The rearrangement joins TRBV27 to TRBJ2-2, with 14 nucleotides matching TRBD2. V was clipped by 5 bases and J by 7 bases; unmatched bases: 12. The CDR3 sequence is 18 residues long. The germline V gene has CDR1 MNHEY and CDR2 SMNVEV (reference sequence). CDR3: CASSLVPGLAGVGGELFF. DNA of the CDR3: TGTGCCAGCAGTCTCGTACCGGGACTAGCGGGGGTAGGCGGGGAGCTGTTTTTT.

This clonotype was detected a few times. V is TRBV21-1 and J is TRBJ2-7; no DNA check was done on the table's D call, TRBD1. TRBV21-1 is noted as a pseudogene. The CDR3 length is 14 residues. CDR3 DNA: TGTGCCAGCAACCGGGACAGGGGTTTTTACGAGCAGTACGTC. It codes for CASNRDRGFYEQYV.

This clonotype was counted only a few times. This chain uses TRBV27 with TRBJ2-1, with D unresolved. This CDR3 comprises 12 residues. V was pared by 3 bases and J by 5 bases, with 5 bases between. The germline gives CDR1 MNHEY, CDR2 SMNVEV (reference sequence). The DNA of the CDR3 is TGTGCCAGCAGTTTCGTAGACAATGAGCAGTTCTTC. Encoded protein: CASSFVDNEQFF.

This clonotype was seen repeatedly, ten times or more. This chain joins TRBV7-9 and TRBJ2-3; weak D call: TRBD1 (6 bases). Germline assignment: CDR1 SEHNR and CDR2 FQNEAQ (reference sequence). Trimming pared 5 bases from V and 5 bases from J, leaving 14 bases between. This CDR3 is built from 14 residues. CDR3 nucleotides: TGTGCCAGCAGCACAACAGGGATGGGAGATACGCAGTATTTT. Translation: CASSTTGMGDTQYF.

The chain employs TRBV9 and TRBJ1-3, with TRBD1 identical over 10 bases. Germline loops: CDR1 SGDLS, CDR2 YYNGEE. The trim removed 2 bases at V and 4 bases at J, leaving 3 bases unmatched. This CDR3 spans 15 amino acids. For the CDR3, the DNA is TGTGCCAGCAGCGTGACAGGGGGCTTAGGAAACACCATATATTTT. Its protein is CASSVTGGLGNTIYF.

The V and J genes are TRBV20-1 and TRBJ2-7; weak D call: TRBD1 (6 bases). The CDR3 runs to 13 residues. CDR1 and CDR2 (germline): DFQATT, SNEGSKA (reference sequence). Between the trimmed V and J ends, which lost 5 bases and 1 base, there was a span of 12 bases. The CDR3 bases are TGCAGTGCTTCTCGGACAGATTCCTACGAGCAGTACGTC. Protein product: CSASRTDSYEQYV.

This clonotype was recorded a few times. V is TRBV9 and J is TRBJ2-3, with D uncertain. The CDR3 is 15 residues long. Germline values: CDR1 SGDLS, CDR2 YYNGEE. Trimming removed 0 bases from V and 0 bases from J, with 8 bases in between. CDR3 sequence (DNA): TGTGCCAGCAGCGTAGGGGCATCTAGCACAGATACGCAGTATTTT. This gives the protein CASSVGASSTDTQYF.

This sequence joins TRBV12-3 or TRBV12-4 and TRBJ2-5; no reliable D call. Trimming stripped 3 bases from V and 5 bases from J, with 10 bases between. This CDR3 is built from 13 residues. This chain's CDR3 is CASSFPPRETQYF. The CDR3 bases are TGTGCCAGCAGTTTCCCTCCGCGGGAGACCCAGTACTTC.

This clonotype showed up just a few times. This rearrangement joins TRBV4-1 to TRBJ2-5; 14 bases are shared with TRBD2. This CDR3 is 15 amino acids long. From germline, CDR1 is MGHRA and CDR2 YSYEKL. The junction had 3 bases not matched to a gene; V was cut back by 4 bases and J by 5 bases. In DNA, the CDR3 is TGCGCCAGCAGCCCGGGACTAGCGGGGGAGGAGACCCAGTACTTC. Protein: CASSPGLAGEETQYF.

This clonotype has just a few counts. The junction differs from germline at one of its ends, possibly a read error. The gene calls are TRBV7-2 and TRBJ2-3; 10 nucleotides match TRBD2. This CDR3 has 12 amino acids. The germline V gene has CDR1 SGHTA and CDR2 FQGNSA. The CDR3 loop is CASSLDSTSGCF. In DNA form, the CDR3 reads TGTGCCAGCAGCTTAGATTCGACTAGCGGGTGTTTT. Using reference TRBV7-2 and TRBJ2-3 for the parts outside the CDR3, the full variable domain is GAGVSQSPSNKVTEKGKDVELRCDPISGHTALYWYRQSLGQGLEFLIYFQGNSAPDKSGLPSDRFSAERTGGSVSTLTIQRTQQEDSAVYLCASSLDSTSGCFGPGTRLTVL.

CDR3 sequence: CASSLAGGTYEQYV. The CDR3 coding sequence is TGCGCCAGCAGCTTGGCAGGGGGTACCTACGAGCAGTACGTC. V gene TRBV5-1 combines with J gene TRBJ2-7; TRBD1 matches at 7 bases. CDR3 length equals 14 residues. V was clipped by 0 bases and J by 2 bases; unmatched bases: 2. Per germline, CDR1 SGHRS and CDR2 YFSETQ.

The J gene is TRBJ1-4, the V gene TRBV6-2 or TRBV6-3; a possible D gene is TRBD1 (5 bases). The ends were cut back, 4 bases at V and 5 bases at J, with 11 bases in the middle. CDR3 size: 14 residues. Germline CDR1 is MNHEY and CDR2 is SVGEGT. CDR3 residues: CASSSTGLNEKLFF. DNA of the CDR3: TGTGCCAGCAGTTCAACAGGATTAAATGAAAAACTGTTTTTT.

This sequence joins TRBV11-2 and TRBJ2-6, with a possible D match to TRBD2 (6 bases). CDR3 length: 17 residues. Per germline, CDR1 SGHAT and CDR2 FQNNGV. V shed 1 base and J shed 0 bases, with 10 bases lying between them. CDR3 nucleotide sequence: TGTGCCAGCAGCTTAGGGGACTGGTCCTCTGGGGCCAACGTCCTGACTTTC. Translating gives CASSLGDWSSGANVLTF. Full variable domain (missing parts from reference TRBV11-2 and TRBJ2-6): EAGVAQSPRYKIIEKRQSVAFWCNPISGHATLYWYQQILGQGPKLLIQFQNNGVVDDSQLPKDRFSAERLKGVDSTLKIQPAKLEDSAVYLCASSLGDWSSGANVLTFGAGSRLTVL.

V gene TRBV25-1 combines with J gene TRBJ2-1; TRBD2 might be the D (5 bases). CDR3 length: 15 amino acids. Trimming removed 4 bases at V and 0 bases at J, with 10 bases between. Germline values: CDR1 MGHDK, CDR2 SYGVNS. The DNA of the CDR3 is TGTGCCAGCAGTGGCCTACTAGACTCCTACAATGAGCAGTTCTTC. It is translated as CASSGLLDSYNEQFF.

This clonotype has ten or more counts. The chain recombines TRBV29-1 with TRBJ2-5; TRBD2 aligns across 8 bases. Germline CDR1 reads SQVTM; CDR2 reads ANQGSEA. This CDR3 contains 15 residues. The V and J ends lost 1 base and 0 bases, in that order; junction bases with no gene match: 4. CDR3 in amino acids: CSVEGGRGDQETQYF. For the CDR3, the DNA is TGCAGCGTTGAAGGAGGGCGGGGGGACCAAGAGACCCAGTACTTC.

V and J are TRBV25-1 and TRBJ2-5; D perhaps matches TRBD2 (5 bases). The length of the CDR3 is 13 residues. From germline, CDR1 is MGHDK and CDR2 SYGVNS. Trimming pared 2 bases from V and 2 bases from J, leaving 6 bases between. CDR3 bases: TGTGCCAGCAGTGAAGGGAGTCAAGAGACCCAGTACTTC. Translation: CASSEGSQETQYF.

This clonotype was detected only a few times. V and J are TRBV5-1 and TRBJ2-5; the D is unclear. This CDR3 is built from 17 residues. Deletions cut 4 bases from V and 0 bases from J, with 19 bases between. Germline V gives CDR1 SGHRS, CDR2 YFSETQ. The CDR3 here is CASSPSKVVTYQETQYF. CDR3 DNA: TGCGCCAGCAGCCCCAGTAAGGTGGTCACGTACCAAGAGACCCAGTACTTC. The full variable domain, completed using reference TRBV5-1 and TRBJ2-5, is KAGVTQTPRYLIKTRGQQVTLSCSPISGHRSVSWYQQTPGQGLQFLFEYFSETQRNKGNFPGRFSGRQFSNSRSEMNVSTLELGDSALYLCASSPSKVVTYQETQYFGPGTRLLVL.

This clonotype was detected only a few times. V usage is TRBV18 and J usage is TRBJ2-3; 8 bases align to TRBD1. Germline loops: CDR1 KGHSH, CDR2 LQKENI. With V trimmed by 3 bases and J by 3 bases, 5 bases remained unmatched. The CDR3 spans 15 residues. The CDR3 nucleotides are TGTGCCAGCTCACCCCGGACAGGGCTTACAGATACGCAGTATTTT. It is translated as CASSPRTGLTDTQYF.

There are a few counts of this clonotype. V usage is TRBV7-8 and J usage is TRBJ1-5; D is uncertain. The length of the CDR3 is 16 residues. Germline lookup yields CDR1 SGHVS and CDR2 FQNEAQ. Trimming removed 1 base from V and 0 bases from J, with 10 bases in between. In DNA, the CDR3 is TGTGCCAGCAGCTTAGGCGGCGGGAATAGCAATCAGCCCCAGCATTTT. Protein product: CASSLGGGNSNQPQHF.

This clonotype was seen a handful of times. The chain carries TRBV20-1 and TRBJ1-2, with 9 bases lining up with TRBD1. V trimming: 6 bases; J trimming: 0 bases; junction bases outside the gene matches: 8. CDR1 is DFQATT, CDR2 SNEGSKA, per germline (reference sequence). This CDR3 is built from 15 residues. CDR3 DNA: TGCAGTGCAAATCTCGGACAGGGGTCTAACTATGGCTACACCTTC. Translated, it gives CSANLGQGSNYGYTF.

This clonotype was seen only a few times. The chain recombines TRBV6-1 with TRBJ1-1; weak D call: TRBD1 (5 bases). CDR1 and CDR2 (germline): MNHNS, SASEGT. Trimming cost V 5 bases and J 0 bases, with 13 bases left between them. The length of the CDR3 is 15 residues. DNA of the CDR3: TGTGCCAGCAGTCATATCAGGGAGATGAACACTGAAGCTTTCTTT. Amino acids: CASSHIREMNTEAFF.

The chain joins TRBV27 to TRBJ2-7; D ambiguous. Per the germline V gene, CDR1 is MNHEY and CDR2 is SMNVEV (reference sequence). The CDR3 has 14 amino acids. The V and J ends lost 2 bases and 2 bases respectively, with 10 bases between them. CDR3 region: CASSLGSVPYEQYF. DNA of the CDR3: TGTGCCAGCAGTTTAGGCTCGGTCCCCTACGAGCAGTACTTC.

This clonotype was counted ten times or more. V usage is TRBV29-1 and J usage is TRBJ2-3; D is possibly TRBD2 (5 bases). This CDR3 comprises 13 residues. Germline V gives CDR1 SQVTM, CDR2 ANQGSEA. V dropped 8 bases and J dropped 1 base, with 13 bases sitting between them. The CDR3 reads CSSREYGTDTQYF. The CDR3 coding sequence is TGCAGCTCCCGGGAATATGGCACAGATACGCAGTATTTT.

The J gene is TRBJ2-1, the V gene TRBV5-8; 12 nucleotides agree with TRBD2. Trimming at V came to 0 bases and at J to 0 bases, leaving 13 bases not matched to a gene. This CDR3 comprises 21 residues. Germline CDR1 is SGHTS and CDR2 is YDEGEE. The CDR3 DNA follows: TGTGCCAGCAGCTTGGTGGTTTGGCTAGCGGGGGGGCCGAGCTCCTACAATGAGCAGTTCTTC. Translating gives CASSLVVWLAGGPSSYNEQFF. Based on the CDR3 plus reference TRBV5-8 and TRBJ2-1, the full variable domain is EAGVTQSPTHLIKTRGQQATLRCSPISGHTSVYWYQQALGLGLQFLLWYDEGEERNRGNFPPRFSGRQFPNYSSELNVNALELEDSALYLCASSLVVWLAGGPSSYNEQFFGPGTRLTVL.

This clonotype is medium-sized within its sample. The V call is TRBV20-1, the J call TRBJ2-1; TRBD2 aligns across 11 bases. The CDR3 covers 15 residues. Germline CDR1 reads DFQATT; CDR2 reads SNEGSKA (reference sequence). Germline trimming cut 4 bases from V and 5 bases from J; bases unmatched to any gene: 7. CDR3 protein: CSATIAGGNNNEQFF. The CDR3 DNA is TGCAGTGCTACCATAGCGGGGGGGAACAACAATGAGCAGTTCTTC.

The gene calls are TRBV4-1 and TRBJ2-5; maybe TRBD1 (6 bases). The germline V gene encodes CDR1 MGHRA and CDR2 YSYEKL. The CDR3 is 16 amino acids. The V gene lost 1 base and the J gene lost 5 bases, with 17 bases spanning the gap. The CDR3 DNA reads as TGCGCCAGCAGCCAAGTATTTACAGGGCCGCGGGAGACCCAGTACTTC. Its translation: CASSQVFTGPRETQYF.

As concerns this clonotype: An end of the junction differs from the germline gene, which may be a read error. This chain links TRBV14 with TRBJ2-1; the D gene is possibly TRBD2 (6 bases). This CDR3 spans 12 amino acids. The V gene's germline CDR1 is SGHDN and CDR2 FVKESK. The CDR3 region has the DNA TGTGCCAGCAGCCAGGCGACTAGGAAGCAGTCCTTC. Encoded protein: CASSQATRKQSF.

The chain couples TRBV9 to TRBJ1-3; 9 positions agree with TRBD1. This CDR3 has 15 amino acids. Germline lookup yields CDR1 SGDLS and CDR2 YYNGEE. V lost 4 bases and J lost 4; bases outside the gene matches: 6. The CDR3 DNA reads TGTGCCAGCAGCTCCGGGACAGGGTTAGGAAACACCATATATTTT. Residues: CASSSGTGLGNTIYF.

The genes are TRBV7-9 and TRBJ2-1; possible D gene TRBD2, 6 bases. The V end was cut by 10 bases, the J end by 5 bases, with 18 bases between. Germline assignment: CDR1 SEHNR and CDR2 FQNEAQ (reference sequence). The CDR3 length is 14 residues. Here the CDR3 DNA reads TGTGCCACGCCCGGGCGTTCGGGGGACAATGAGCAGTTCTTC. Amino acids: CATPGRSGDNEQFF.